This TCR beta chain appears in the sequencing data of a study of blood T cell repertoires in COVID-19. The CDR3 is made up of 19 amino acids. The protocol was immunoSEQ multiplex PCR, while the TCRdb copy is restricted to in-frame clones and leaves out a portion. This table has about 88,000 clones, about nine tenths appearing once. Recruited during active infection, patients (from Seattle) were subsequently followed longitudinally. The V and J genes are TRBV21-1 and TRBJ2-6; the listed D gene, TRBD1, was not tested against the DNA. TRBV21-1 is reported as a pseudogene. The specimen was peripheral blood. The sequence derives from a man aged 18 to 30 with COVID-19, enrolled during active disease. CDR3 residues: CASSKECGFRVRGANVLTF. The CDR3 region has the DNA TGTGCCAGCAGCAAAGAATGTGGGTTCAGGGTGCGGGGGGCCAACGTCCTGACTTTC.